A selection of T cell receptor beta chains follows, all from one sample in a study of blood T cell repertoires in COVID-19. Generated by immunoSEQ multiplex PCR, the TCRdb table keeps only in-frame clones and is missing some. The sample gives about 24,000 clones, about 86% of which show up once; 5% to 8% is in the top ten. Specimen: peripheral blood. Source of these receptors: a man aged 65 to 79 with acute or convalescent COVID-19. CDR3s include the opening cysteine and the closing phenylalanine or tryptophan. D genes are given only for firm matches. The listing skips clone size in some rows; elsewhere it reads once, few, many or a size class.

j_call v_call clone_size d_call cdr3_nt cdr3_aa
TRBJ1-6 TRBV2 once TRBD1 TGTGCCAGCAGTGAATCAGCCGGACAGGGTTTATCACCCCTCCACTTT CASSESAGQGLSPLHF
TRBJ1-5 TRBV29-1 few NA TGCAGCGTCCTTTTTGAGCTATCACAGCCCCAGCATTTT CSVLFELSQPQHF
TRBJ1-5 TRBV2 NA TRBD1 TGTGCCAGCAGTCCCGGGACAGGGGAACAGCCCCAGCATTTT CASSPGTGEQPQHF
TRBJ1-1 TRBV7-2 few TRBD1 TGTGCCAGCAGCCGGCAGGGGGCCTTGAACACTGAAGCTTTCTTT CASSRQGALNTEAFF
TRBJ1-3 TRBV27 NA TRBD1 TGTGCCAGCAGTTTACTTACAGGGGGCCCAGCGGACACCATATATTTT CASSLLTGGPADTIYF
TRBJ2-1 TRBV5-1 NA NA TGCGCCAGCAGCCCGACGGGGGAAATGGGGAATGAGCAGTTCTTC CASSPTGEMGNEQFF
TRBJ2-5 TRBV30 NA TRBD1 TGTGCCTGGAGTAAGGGGGCCGCTGATGAGACCCAGTACTTC CAWSKGAADETQYF
TRBJ2-1 TRBV13 NA TRBD2 TGTGCCAGCAGCTTACCCCCACTACTAGCGGGAGTCCCCAATGAGCAGTTCTTC CASSLPPLLAGVPNEQFF
TRBJ1-2 TRBV11-2 NA NA TGTGCCAGCAGCTTAGACAGGGGCAGCGGCTACACCTTC CASSLDRGSGYTF
TRBJ1-1 TRBV19 NA TRBD1 TGTGCCAGTAGTAAGGCCTGGACAGGGGGGAACACTGAAGCTTTCTTT CASSKAWTGGNTEAFF
TRBJ2-3 TRBV30 NA TRBD2 TGTGCCTGGAAGTGGAGTTCTACTAGCGCCACAGATACGCAGTATTTT CAWKWSSTSATDTQYF
TRBJ1-2 TRBV19 NA NA TGTGCCAGTAATCACGGGACTCCCTATGGCTACACCTTC CASNHGTPYGYTF
TRBJ1-2 TRBV6-6 few TRBD1 TGTGCCAGCAGAGGACAGGATGTTTCTCACCTCTATGGCTACACCTTC CASRGQDVSHLYGYTF
TRBJ1-3 TRBV24-1 NA NA TGTGCTACCGCGGTCCGGGTCGCGAGATCTGGAAACACCATATATTTT CATAVRVARSGNTIYF